This passage covers 20 T cell receptor beta chains from one sample sequenced in a study of cytomegalovirus exposure and HLA in healthy donors. In the PCR, 60 Vbeta and 13 Jbeta primers were used. Clones were read by immunoSEQ multiplex PCR, and TCRdb kept only the in-frame ones, dropping some. The table lists some 100,000 clones, approximately 70% of them singletons, with over 7.5% in the top ten. The sequencing input was PBMCs. Receptor source: a middle-aged man in good health and CMV-seronegative.

The chain links TRBV7-9 to TRBJ2-7, with D perhaps TRBD2 (6 bases). The CDR3 loop spans 15 amino acids. CDR1 SEHNR and CDR2 FQNEAQ come from the germline V gene (reference sequence). Trimming left V 5 bases short and J 4 bases short, with 18 bases between. The CDR3 loop is CASSPGVEGAYEQYF. For the CDR3, the DNA is TGTGCCAGCAGCCCCGGGGTGGAGGGTGCGTACGAGCAGTACTTC.

The chain joins TRBV4-1 to TRBJ1-6; no clear D gene. Germline V gives CDR1 MGHRA, CDR2 YSYEKL. The CDR3 totals 14 residues. The V gene lost 4 bases and the J gene lost 9 bases, with 13 bases spanning the gap. As DNA, the CDR3 is TGCGCCAGCAGCCCCCCGGACTGGGGTTCACCCCTCCACTTT. Translated: CASSPPDWGSPLHF.

The genes are TRBV30 and TRBJ2-7; D may be TRBD1 (6 bases). The germline V gene encodes CDR1 GTSNPN and CDR2 SVGIG (reference sequence). CDR3 length: 11 residues. The V end lost 4 bases, the J end lost 2 bases, and 6 bases lay between the germline ends. The CDR3: CAWTGAYEQYF. The CDR3 DNA reads TGTGCCTGGACAGGGGCCTACGAGCAGTACTTC.

This clone was seen only a few times. The chain is built from TRBV4-3 and TRBJ1-1; a possible D gene is TRBD1 (6 bases). The CDR3 length is 20 residues. V was cut by 1 base and J by 0 bases, with 24 bases left in between. Looked up from germline, CDR1 is LGHNA and CDR2 is YSLEER. The CDR3: CASSQGEGRSWGTMNTEAFF. In DNA, the CDR3 is TGCGCCAGCAGCCAAGGGGAAGGGCGTTCCTGGGGGACAATGAACACTGAAGCTTTCTTT.

The chain couples TRBV25-1 to TRBJ2-3; D is unresolved. Germline V gives CDR1 MGHDK, CDR2 SYGVNS. V lost 1 base and J 10 bases, leaving 9 bases between the germline ends. The CDR3 extends over 12 amino acids. CDR3: CASSELEAAQYF. CDR3 DNA: TGTGCCAGCAGTGAATTAGAAGCCGCGCAGTATTTT.

The J gene is TRBJ2-1, the V gene TRBV28, with 8 bases aligning to TRBD1. Losses at the gene ends were 0 bases for V and 6 bases for J; bases not matched to a gene: 10. Germline CDR1 MDHEN, CDR2 SYDVKM. The CDR3 covers 17 residues. The CDR3 protein is CASSLWPRAGGVNEQFF. CDR3 sequence (DNA): TGTGCCAGCAGTTTATGGCCCCGGGCAGGGGGCGTCAATGAGCAGTTCTTC.

This clone was seen a handful of times. V usage is TRBV19 and J usage is TRBJ1-5, with unresolved D. V was trimmed by 4 bases and J by 0 bases, leaving 13 bases between them. The germline gives CDR1 LNHDA, CDR2 SQIVND (reference sequence). The CDR3 has 16 residues. The CDR3 nucleotides read TGTGCCAGTAGTACCCTGGGAGGGTTTAGCAATCAGCCCCAGCATTTT. It codes for CASSTLGGFSNQPQHF.

The rearrangement uses TRBV5-1 and TRBJ2-6; D ambiguous. Trimming left V 5 bases short and J 2 bases short, with 8 bases between. The CDR3 covers 14 residues. The V gene's germline CDR1 is SGHRS and CDR2 YFSETQ. CDR3 loop: CASSKFTGANVLTF. In DNA, the CDR3 is TGCGCCAGCAGTAAATTTACTGGGGCCAACGTCCTGACTTTC.

J is TRBJ2-7 and V is TRBV4-3, with D perhaps matching TRBD1 (5 bases). Germline CDR1 and CDR2: LGHNA and YSLEER. This CDR3 region has 17 residues. Trimming shortened V by 0 bases and J by 3 bases, and 18 bases separated the two germline ends. CDR3 amino acids: CASSQERGSSTRYEQYF. Here the CDR3 DNA reads TGCGCCAGCAGCCAAGAAAGGGGCAGTTCCACCCGCTACGAGCAGTACTTC.

V and J are TRBV15 and TRBJ1-4; 7 positions match TRBD1. V trimming: 2 bases; J trimming: 0 bases; junction bases outside the gene matches: 9. Germline assignment: CDR1 LNHNV and CDR2 YYDKDF (reference sequence). There are 18 residues in the CDR3. In nucleotides, the CDR3 is TGTGCCACCAGCAGATACTCCGGACAGGCAGCAACTAATGAAAAACTGTTTTTT. This codes for CATSRYSGQAATNEKLFF.

The chain carries TRBV13 and TRBJ2-3; D might be TRBD1 (7 bases). This CDR3 contains 14 residues. Germline-derived CDR1 and CDR2 are PRHDT and FYEKMQ (reference sequence). Trimming took 6 bases from V and 4 from J, leaving 14 bases between them. The CDR3 loop reads CASRNAGGPDTQYF. In DNA, the CDR3 is TGTGCCAGCAGGAACGCAGGGGGGCCAGATACGCAGTATTTT.

Turning to this clone: One end of the junction varies from germline; a read error may be responsible. V is TRBV4-3 and J is TRBJ2-5; D gene uncertain. Germline loops: CDR1 LGHNA, CDR2 YSLEER. The CDR3 totals 13 residues. The CDR3 nucleotides are TGCGCCAGCGGCCAAGATTTAGAGGAGACCCAGTACTTC. This sequence encodes CASGQDLEETQYF.

This clone was recorded a few times. The V and J genes are TRBV7-8 and TRBJ2-3; 14 nucleotides match TRBD2. CDR1 is SGHVS, CDR2 FQNEAQ, per germline. V trimming: 5 bases; J trimming: 5 bases; junction bases outside the gene matches: 9. The CDR3 is 17 residues long. DNA of the CDR3: TGTGCCAGCAGCCCCAGACTAGCGGGGGGGCAGGTAGATACGCAGTATTTT. Protein product: CASSPRLAGGQVDTQYF.

The chain links TRBV7-6 to TRBJ2-7; D is possibly TRBD1 (5 bases). The V gene lost 2 bases and the J gene lost 5 bases, with 16 bases spanning the gap. CDR1 is SGHVS and CDR2 is FNYEAQ in the germline V gene. This CDR3 has 15 residues. The CDR3, as DNA: TGTGCCAGCAGCTTATTTCGGCAGGGTTGGGACGAGCAGTACTTC. This codes for CASSLFRQGWDEQYF.

A few counts support this clone. V usage is TRBV5-1 and J usage is TRBJ2-7; TRBD1 is a possible D gene (5 bases). V gave up 2 bases and J gave up 0 bases, with 9 bases separating them. Germline CDR1 is SGHRS and CDR2 is YFSETQ. The CDR3 extends over 14 amino acids. This chain's CDR3 is CASSFVTASYEQYF. The CDR3 DNA follows: TGCGCCAGCAGCTTTGTGACAGCCTCCTACGAGCAGTACTTC.

The V call is TRBV10-3, the J call TRBJ2-5, with 9 bases identical to TRBD1. Germline V gene lookup returns CDR1 ENHRY and CDR2 SYGVKD. V lost 6 bases, J lost 4 bases, and 6 bases stayed unmatched. The CDR3 contains 14 residues. The CDR3 region is CAIRSGQGGETQYF. For the CDR3, the DNA is TGTGCCATCAGGTCGGGACAGGGAGGAGAGACCCAGTACTTC.

V usage is TRBV7-2 and J usage is TRBJ1-6; tentatively, D is TRBD1 (6 bases). The V end lost 0 bases, the J end lost 7 bases, and 13 bases lay between the germline ends. Looked up from germline, CDR1 is SGHTA and CDR2 is FQGNSA. This CDR3 is 16 amino acids long. CDR3 DNA sequence: TGTGCCAGCAGCTTAGCCCCCACAGGGAACAATTCACCCCTCCACTTT. Protein: CASSLAPTGNNSPLHF.

V and J are TRBV4-1 and TRBJ2-7; TRBD1 matches at 12 bases. Germline CDR1 MGHRA, CDR2 YSYEKL. Trimming cost V 1 base and J 3 bases; bases outside gene matches: 4. The CDR3 has 16 residues. The CDR3 loop is CASSQAGQGASYEQYF. In DNA, the CDR3 is TGCGCCAGCAGCCAAGCGGGACAGGGGGCGAGCTACGAGCAGTACTTC.

The chain employs TRBV27 and TRBJ2-3; 8 positions agree with TRBD2. Trimming at V came to 2 bases and at J to 4 bases, leaving 5 bases not matched to a gene. CDR3 size: 15 residues. Germline CDR1 MNHEY, CDR2 SMNVEV (reference sequence). The CDR3 is CASSLERGRADTQYF. In DNA, the CDR3 is TGTGCCAGCAGTTTAGAGCGGGGGAGGGCAGATACGCAGTATTTT.

This clone has a handful of counts. The rearrangement links TRBV4-2 to TRBJ2-3; D possibly corresponds to TRBD2 (7 bases). With 0 bases removed from V and 0 bases from J, the gap between germline ends came to 13 bases. Germline V CDR1 and CDR2: LGHNA, YNFKEQ. This CDR3 spans 17 amino acids. This CDR3 reads CASSQEAGAGSTDTQYF. Here the CDR3 DNA reads TGTGCCAGCAGCCAAGAGGCGGGGGCTGGTAGCACAGATACGCAGTATTTT.